The clone carrying this T cell receptor beta chain was seen ten or more times. What it binds is unknown. The data are from a study of tumor and adjacent non-tumor tissue in lung cancer. RNA was extracted from bulk tissue without any cell sorting. The study, taken as a whole, reports: TCR diversity was significantly greater in tumor than normal lung tissue. Patients with more diverse tumor TCRs had worse survival.

TCRbeta libraries were built with three rounds of nested PCR, modified from ARM-PCR. TCRdb reprocessed the multiplex PCR reads with MiXCR, giving one entry per CDR3 protein. The sample yields about 110,000 distinct CDR3 sequences, approximately 84% seen once. The sequencing sample was made of lung tumor tissue. The source is a man aged 70-80 years with non-small cell lung cancer.

CDR3 nucleotides: TGTGCCACCAGGTCCACCACGACCACTGAAGCTTTCTTT. Amino acid sequence: CATRSTTTTEAFF. V is TRBV24-1 and J is TRBJ1-1; D uncertain. Germline assignment: CDR1 KGHDR and CDR2 SFDVKD. The CDR3 length is 13 residues. The V end lost 7 bases, the J end lost 4 bases, and 12 bases lay between the germline ends.